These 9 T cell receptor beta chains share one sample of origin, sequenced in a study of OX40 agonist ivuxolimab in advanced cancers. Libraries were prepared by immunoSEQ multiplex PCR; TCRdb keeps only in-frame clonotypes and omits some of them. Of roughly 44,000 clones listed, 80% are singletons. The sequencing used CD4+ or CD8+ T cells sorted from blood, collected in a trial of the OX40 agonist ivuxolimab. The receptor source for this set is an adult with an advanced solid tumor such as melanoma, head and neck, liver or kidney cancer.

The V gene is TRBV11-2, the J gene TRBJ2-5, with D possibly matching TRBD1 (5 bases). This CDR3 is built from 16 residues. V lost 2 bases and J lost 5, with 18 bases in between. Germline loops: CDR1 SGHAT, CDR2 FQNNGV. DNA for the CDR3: TGTGCCAGCAGCTTATCACCCTCCTGGGGCGAGGAGACCCAGTACTTC. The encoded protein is CASSLSPSWGEETQYF.

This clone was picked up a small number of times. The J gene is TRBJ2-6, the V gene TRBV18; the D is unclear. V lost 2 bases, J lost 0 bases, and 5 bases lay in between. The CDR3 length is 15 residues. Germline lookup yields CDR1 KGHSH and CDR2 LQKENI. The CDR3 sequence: CASSPEISGANVLTF. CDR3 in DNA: TGTGCCAGCTCACCAGAAATCTCTGGGGCCAACGTCCTGACTTTC. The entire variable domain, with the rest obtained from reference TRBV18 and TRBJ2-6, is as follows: NAGVMQNPRHLVRRRGQEARLRCSPMKGHSHVYWYRQLPEEGLKFMVYLQKENIIDESGMPKERFSAEFPKEGPSILRIQQVVRGDSAAYFCASSPEISGANVLTFGAGSRLTVL.

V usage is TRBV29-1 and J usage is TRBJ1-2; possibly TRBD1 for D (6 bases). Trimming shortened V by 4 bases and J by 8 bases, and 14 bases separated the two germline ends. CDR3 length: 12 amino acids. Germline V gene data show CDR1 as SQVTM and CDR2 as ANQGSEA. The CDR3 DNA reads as TGCAGCGTTGGGGCCACTCAGGGGGGCTACACCTTC. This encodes CSVGATQGGYTF.

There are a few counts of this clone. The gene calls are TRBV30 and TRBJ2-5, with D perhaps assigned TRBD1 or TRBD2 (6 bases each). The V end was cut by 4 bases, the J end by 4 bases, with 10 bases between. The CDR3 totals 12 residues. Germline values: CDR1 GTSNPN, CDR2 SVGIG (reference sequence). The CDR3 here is CAWNRGPETQYF. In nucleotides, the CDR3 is TGTGCCTGGAATCGGGGGCCAGAGACCCAGTACTTC.

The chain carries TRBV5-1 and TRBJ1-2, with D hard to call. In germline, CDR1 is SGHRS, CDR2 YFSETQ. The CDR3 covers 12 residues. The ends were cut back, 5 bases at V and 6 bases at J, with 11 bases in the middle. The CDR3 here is CASSRSGDGYTF. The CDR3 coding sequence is TGCGCCAGCAGTCGTAGTGGGGATGGCTACACCTTC.

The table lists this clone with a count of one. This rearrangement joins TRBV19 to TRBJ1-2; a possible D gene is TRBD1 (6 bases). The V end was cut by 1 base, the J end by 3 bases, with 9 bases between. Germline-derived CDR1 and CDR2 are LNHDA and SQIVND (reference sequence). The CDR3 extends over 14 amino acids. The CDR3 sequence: CASSIGGTHYGYTF. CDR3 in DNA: TGTGCCAGTAGTATAGGCGGGACACACTATGGCTACACCTTC.

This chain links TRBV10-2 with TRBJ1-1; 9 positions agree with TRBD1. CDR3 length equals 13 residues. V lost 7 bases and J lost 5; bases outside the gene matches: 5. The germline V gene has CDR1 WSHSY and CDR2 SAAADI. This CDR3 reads CASKQGAGTEAFF. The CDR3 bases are TGCGCCAGCAAACAGGGGGCAGGAACTGAAGCTTTCTTT.

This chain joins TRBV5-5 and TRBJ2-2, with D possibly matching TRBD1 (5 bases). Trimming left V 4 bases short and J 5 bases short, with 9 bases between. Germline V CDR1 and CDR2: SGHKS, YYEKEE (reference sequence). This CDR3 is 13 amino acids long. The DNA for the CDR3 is TGTGCCAGCAGCGGCAGGGAAACCGGGGAGCTGTTTTTT. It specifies CASSGRETGELFF.

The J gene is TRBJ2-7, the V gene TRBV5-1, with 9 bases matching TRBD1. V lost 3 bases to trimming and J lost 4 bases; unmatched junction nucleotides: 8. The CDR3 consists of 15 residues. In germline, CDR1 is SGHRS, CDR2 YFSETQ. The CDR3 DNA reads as TGCGCCAGCAGCTCGACCGGGACAGGGCGATACGAGCAGTACTTC. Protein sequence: CASSSTGTGRYEQYF.